This T cell receptor beta chain was retrieved from a study of blood T cell repertoires in COVID-19. About the study: Samples came from the United States, Italy and Spain, spanning acute and convalescent COVID-19. T cells, B-cell-depleted T cells, or PBMCs provided the cDNA or gDNA that served as material.

A Seattle source enrolled patients during active infection and followed them longitudinally. Per the original methods: Reference gene primers were amplified, and this amplification served to estimate nucleated cell counts. Profiling relied on immunoSEQ multiplex PCR, and the TCRdb table lists in-frame clones only, not all of them. Clone size and V and J calls were adopted from that table, with D and trimming inferred from the DNA. Of 180,000 or so clones in the sample, around 80% were seen once. The clonotype originates from a woman aged 80 or over with COVID-19, enrolled during active disease. Specimen: peripheral blood.

CDR3 amino acids: CATREAYGYTF. The CDR3 DNA sequence: TGTGCCACCCGGGAGGCCTATGGCTACACCTTC. The gene calls are TRBV2 and TRBJ1-2; D is undetermined. This CDR3 has 11 residues. The germline V gene has CDR1 SNHLY and CDR2 FYNNEI. V lost 10 bases and J 4 bases, leaving 10 bases between the germline ends.